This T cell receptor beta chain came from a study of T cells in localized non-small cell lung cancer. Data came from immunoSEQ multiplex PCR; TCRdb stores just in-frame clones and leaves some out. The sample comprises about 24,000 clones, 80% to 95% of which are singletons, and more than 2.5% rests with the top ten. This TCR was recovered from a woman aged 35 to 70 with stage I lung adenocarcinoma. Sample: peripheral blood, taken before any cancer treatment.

In DNA, the CDR3 is TGTGCCAGCAGTTTGTGGACAGTTCCCCATATGGGGTACTTC. Its protein is CASSLWTVPHMGYF. The chain couples TRBV28 to TRBJ2-4; tentative D call: TRBD1 (6 bases). The ends were cut back, 3 bases at V and 15 bases at J, with 21 bases in the middle. CDR3 length: 14 residues. CDR1 is MDHEN, CDR2 SYDVKM, per germline.